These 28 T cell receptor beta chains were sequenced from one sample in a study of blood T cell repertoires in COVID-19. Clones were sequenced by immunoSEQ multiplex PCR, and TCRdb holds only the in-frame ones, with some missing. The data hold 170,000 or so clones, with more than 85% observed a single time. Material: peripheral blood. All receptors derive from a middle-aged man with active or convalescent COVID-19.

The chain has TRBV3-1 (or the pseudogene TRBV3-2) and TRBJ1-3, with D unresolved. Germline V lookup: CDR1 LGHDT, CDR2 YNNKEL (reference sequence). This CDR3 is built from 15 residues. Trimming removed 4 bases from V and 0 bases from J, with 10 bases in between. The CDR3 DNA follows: TGTGCCAGCAGCCCACGGACTCTCTCTGGAAACACCATATATTTT. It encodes CASSPRTLSGNTIYF.

The CDR3 region has the DNA TGTGCCAGCAGCGCCAGACAGGGGCACGAAAAACTGTTTTTT. Amino acids: CASSARQGHEKLFF. The J gene is TRBJ1-4, the V gene TRBV7-6, with 8 bases aligning to TRBD1. The CDR3 runs to 14 residues. The germline V gene encodes CDR1 SGHVS and CDR2 FNYEAQ. V dropped 5 bases and J dropped 8; count of bases not matched to a gene: 7.

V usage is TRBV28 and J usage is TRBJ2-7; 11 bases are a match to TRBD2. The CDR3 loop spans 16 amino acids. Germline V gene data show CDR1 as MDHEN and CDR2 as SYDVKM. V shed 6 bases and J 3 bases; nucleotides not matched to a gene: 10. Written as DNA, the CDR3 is TGTGCCAGCAGCCCCCCGGGACTAGCGGCGGTCTACGAGCAGTACTTC. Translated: CASSPPGLAAVYEQYF.

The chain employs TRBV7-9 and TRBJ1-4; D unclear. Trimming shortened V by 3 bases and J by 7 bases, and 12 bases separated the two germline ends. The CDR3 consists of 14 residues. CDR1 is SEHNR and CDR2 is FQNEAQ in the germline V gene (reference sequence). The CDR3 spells CASSFGGPGEKLFF. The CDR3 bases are TGTGCCAGCAGCTTCGGCGGGCCTGGTGAAAAACTGTTTTTT. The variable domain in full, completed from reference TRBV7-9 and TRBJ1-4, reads DTGVSQNPRHKITKRGQNVTFRCDPISEHNRLYWYRQTLGQGPEFLTYFQNEAQLEKSRLLSDRFSAERPKGSFSTLEIQRTEQGDSAMYLCASSFGGPGEKLFFGSGTQLSVL.

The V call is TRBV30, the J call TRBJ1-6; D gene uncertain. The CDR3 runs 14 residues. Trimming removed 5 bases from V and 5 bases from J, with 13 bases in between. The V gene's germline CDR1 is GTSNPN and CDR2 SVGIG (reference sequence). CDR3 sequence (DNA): TGTGCCTGGCAAGAGAGCTCGGATAATTCACCCCTCCACTTT. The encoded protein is CAWQESSDNSPLHF.

CDR3 sequence reads: CAIRGSGAKGPYEQYF. The CDR3 DNA reads as TGTGCCATCCGGGGTAGCGGAGCTAAGGGCCCCTACGAGCAGTACTTC. The chain carries TRBV7-9 and TRBJ2-7, with D possibly matching TRBD2 (6 bases). Germline V gene data show CDR1 as SEHNR and CDR2 as FQNEAQ (reference sequence). This CDR3 is 16 amino acids long. V was shortened by 10 bases and J by 2 bases, with 24 bases between the two germline ends.

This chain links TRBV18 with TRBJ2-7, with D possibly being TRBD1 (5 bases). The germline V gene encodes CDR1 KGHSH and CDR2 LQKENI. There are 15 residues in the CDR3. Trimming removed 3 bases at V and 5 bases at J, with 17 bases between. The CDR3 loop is CASSPADSLGDEQYF. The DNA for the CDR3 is TGTGCCAGCTCACCTGCAGACAGTTTGGGCGACGAGCAGTACTTC.

The CDR3 here is CASSHRASGYLGEQFF. The CDR3 region has the DNA TGTGCCAGCAGCCACCGGGCTAGCGGGTATCTCGGTGAGCAGTTCTTC. The chain has TRBV11-3 and TRBJ2-1; TRBD2 aligns across 8 bases. CDR1 and CDR2 (germline): SGHNT, YENEEA. CDR3 size: 16 residues. Trimming cost V 5 bases and J 9 bases; bases outside gene matches: 15.

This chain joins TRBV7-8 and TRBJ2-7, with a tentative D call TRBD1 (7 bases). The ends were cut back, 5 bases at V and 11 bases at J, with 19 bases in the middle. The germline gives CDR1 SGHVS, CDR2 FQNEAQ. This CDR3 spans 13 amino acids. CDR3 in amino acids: CASSPRGEPRKYF. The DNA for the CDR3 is TGTGCCAGCAGCCCCAGGGGGGAACCCAGAAAGTACTTC.

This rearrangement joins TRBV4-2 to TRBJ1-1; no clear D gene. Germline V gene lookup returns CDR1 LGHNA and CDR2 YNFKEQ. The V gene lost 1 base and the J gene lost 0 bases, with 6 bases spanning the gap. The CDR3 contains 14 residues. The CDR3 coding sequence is TGTGCCAGCAGCCAAGCCGGGGTGAACACTGAAGCTTTCTTT. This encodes CASSQAGVNTEAFF.

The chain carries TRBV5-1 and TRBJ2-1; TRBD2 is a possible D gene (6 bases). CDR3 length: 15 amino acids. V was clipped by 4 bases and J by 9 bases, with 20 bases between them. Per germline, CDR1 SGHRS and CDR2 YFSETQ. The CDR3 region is CASSGAVGGVAEQFF. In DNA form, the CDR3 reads TGCGCCAGCAGCGGGGCGGTGGGGGGAGTGGCTGAGCAGTTCTTC.

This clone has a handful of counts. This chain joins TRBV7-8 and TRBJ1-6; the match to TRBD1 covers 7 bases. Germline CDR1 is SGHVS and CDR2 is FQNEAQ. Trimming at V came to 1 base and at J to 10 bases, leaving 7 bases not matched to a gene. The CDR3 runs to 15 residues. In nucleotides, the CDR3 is TGTGCCAGCAGCTTAGGCCCAGGGGGAGAATCACCCCTCCACTTT. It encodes CASSLGPGGESPLHF. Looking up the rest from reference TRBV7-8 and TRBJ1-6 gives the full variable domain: GAGVSQSPRYKVAKRGQDVALRCDPISGHVSLFWYQQALGQGPEFLTYFQNEAQLDKSGLPSDRFFAERPEGSVSTLKIQRTQQEDSAVYLCASSLGPGGESPLHFGNGTRLTVT.

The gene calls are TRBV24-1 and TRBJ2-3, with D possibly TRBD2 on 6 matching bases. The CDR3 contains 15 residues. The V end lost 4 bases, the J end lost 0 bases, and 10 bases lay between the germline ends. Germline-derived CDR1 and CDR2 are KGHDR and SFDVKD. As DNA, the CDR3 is TGTGCCACCAGTGAGACGGGGACTAGCACAGATACGCAGTATTTT. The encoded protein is CATSETGTSTDTQYF.

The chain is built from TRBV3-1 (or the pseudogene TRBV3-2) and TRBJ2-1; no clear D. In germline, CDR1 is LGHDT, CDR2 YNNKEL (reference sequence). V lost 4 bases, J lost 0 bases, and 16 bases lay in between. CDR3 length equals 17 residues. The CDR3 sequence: CASSPRRIGGSYNEQFF. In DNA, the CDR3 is TGTGCCAGCAGCCCTCGCAGGATTGGTGGCTCCTACAATGAGCAGTTCTTC.

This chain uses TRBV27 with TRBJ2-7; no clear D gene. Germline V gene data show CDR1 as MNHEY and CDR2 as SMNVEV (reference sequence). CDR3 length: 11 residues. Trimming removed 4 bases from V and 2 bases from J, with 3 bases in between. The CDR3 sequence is CASSSAYEQYF. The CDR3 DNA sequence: TGTGCCAGCAGTTCAGCCTACGAGCAGTACTTC.

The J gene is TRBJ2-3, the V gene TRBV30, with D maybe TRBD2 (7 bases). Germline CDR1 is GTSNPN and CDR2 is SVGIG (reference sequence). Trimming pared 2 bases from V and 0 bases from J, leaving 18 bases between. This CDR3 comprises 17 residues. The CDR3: CAWSPRRGGGSTDTQYF. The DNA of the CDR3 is TGTGCCTGGAGTCCGCGCCGGGGCGGGGGCAGCACAGATACGCAGTATTTT.

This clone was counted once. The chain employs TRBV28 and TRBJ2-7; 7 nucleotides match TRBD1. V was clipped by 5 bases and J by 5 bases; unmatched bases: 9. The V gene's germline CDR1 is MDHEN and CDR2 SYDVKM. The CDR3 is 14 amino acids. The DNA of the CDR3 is TGTGCCAGCAGTACCTCGACAGGGTTCCACGAGCAGTACTTC. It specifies CASSTSTGFHEQYF.

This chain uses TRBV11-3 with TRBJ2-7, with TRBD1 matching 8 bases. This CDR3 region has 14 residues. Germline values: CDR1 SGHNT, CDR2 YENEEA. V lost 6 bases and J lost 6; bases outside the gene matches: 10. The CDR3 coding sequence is TGTGCCAGCAGACCCTCCGGGACAGGCGGCGAGCAGTACTTC. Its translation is CASRPSGTGGEQYF.

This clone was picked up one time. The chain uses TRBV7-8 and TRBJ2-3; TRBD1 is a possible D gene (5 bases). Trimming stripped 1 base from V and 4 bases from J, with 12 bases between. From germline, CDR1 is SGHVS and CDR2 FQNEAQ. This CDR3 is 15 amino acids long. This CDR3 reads CASSLVGDRADTQYF. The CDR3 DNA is TGTGCCAGCAGCTTAGTAGGGGATAGGGCAGATACGCAGTATTTT.

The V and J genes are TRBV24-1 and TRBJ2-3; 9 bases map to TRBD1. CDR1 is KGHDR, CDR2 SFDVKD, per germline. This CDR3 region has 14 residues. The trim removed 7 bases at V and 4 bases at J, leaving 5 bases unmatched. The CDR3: CATRRTGGPDTQYF. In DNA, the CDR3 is TGTGCCACCAGACGCACAGGGGGCCCAGATACGCAGTATTTT.

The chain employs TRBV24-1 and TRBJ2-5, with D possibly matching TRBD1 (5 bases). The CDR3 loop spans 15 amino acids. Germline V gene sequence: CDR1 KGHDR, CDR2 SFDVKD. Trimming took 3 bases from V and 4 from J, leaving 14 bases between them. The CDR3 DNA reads TGTGCCACCAGTGATCCCAGGGAATTTGGAGAGACCCAGTACTTC. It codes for CATSDPREFGETQYF.

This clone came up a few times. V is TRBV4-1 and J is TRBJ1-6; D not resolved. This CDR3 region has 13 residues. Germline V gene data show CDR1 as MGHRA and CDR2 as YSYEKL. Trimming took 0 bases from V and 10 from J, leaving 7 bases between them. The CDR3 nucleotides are TGCGCCAGCAGCCAAGAAGGGAGGTCACCCCTCCACTTT. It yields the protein CASSQEGRSPLHF.

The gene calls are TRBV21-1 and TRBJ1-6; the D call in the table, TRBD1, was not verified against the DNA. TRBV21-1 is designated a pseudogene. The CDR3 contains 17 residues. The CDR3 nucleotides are TGTGCCAGCAGCACAGTACAGGGGGGGTTGTCCGATTCACCCCTCCACTTT. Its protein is CASSTVQGGLSDSPLHF.

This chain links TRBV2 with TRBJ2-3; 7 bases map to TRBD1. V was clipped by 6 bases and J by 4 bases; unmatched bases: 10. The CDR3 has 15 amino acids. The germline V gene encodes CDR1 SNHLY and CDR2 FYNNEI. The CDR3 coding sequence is TGTGCCAGCAGAAGACAGGGTACTGGTGCAGATACGCAGTATTTT. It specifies CASRRQGTGADTQYF.

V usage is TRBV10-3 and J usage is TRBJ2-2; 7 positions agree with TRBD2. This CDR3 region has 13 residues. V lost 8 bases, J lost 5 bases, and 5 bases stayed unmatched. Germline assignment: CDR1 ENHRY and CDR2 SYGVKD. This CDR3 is CAIGREGTGELFF. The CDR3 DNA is TGTGCCATCGGAAGGGAGGGAACCGGGGAGCTGTTTTTT.

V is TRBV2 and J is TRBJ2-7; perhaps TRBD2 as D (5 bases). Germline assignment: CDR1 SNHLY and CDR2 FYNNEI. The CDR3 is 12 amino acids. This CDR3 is CTWTGSSYEQYF. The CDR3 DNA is TGTACTTGGACTGGGAGCTCCTACGAGCAGTACTTC. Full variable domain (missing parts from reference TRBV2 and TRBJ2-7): EPEVTQTPSHQVTQMGQEVILRCVPISNHLYFYWYRQILGQKVEFLVSFYNNEISEKSEIFDDQFSVERPDGSNFTLKIRSTKLEDSAMYFCTWTGSSYEQYFGPGTRLTVT.

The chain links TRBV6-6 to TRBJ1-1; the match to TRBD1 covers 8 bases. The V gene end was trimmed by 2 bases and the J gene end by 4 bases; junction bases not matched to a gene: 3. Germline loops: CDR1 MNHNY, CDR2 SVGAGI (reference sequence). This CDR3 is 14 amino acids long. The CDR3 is CASSYGQGGTEAFF. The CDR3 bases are TGTGCCAGCAGTTACGGACAGGGAGGCACTGAAGCTTTCTTT.

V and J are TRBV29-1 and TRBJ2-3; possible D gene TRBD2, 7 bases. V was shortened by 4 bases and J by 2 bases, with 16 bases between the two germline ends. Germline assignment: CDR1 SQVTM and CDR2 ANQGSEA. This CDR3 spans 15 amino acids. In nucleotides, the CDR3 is TGCAGCGTTGCGGGGGGCAATGACCACACAGATACGCAGTATTTT. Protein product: CSVAGGNDHTDTQYF.